The 9 T cell receptor beta chains given below trace back to one sample, sequenced in a study of blood T cell repertoires in COVID-19. This table comes from immunoSEQ multiplex PCR, and its TCRdb copy is limited to in-frame clones, with some not included. The sample carries 200,000 to 300,000 clones, 85% to 90% recorded once. Sequencing was done on a sample of PBMCs or T cells enriched from blood (not recorded which). The receptors stem from a man aged 40-49 years who had recovered from COVID-19.

This sequence joins TRBV30 and TRBJ1-1, with D possibly matching TRBD1 (6 bases). V was pared by 2 bases and J by 10 bases, with 14 bases between. Germline CDR1 GTSNPN, CDR2 SVGIG (reference sequence). CDR3 length: 12 amino acids. CDR3: CAWSTGNIGAFF. The CDR3 nucleotides are TGTGCCTGGAGTACAGGGAATATAGGAGCTTTCTTT.

The chain combines TRBV27 with TRBJ2-7, with D possibly matching TRBD1 (6 bases). The CDR3 is made up of 13 amino acids. Trimming took 6 bases from V and 5 from J, leaving 14 bases between them. Germline V CDR1 and CDR2: MNHEY, SMNVEV (reference sequence). The CDR3 here is CASRSGGYDEQYF. CDR3 coding DNA: TGTGCCAGCAGATCTGGGGGCTACGACGAGCAGTACTTC.

The genes are TRBV6-5 and TRBJ1-4; D remains ambiguous. CDR1 MNHEY and CDR2 SVGAGI come from the germline V gene. The V and J ends lost 4 bases and 6 bases respectively, with 6 bases between them. CDR3 length equals 12 residues. The DNA for the CDR3 is TGTGCCAGCAGTTCAGGTTATGAAAAACTGTTTTTT. It codes for CASSSGYEKLFF.

This chain connects TRBV12-5 to TRBJ1-3; TRBD1 might be the D (5 bases). Germline V CDR1 and CDR2: LGHNT, FRNRAP. Trimming removed 0 bases from V and 0 bases from J, with 18 bases in between. The length of the CDR3 is 19 residues. CDR3 nucleotide sequence: TGTGCTAGTGGTTTGGTACGGGGGACGTCGGATATCTCTGGAAACACCATATATTTT. Amino acids: CASGLVRGTSDISGNTIYF.

The count of this clone is one. The chain carries TRBV27 and TRBJ1-1; perhaps TRBD1 as D (5 bases). Germline V CDR1 and CDR2: MNHEY, SMNVEV (reference sequence). Trimming pared 2 bases from V and 5 bases from J, leaving 9 bases between. This CDR3 comprises 13 residues. CDR3 region: CASSLKGITEAFF. CDR3 in DNA: TGTGCCAGCAGTTTAAAGGGGATTACTGAAGCTTTCTTT.

The chain has TRBV25-1 and TRBJ1-3; D is unclear. The germline V gene encodes CDR1 MGHDK and CDR2 SYGVNS. V lost 6 bases and J 0 bases, leaving 15 bases between the germline ends. CDR3 size: 16 residues. This CDR3 is CASSETFGSSGNTIYF. In nucleotides, the CDR3 is TGTGCCAGCAGCGAAACCTTCGGGAGCTCTGGAAACACCATATATTTT.

This sequence joins TRBV30 and TRBJ1-5; TRBD1 aligns across 8 bases. Germline V gene sequence: CDR1 GTSNPN, CDR2 SVGIG (reference sequence). After removal of 2 bases from V and 5 bases from J, the junction contained 11 bases not matched to a gene. This CDR3 is built from 16 residues. The CDR3 spells CAWSMDLAGGDQPQHF. The CDR3 coding sequence is TGTGCCTGGAGTATGGATCTGGCAGGGGGCGATCAGCCCCAGCATTTT.

This rearrangement joins TRBV7-6 to TRBJ2-5, with D tentatively TRBD2 (6 bases). This CDR3 contains 16 residues. CDR1 is SGHVS and CDR2 is FNYEAQ in the germline V gene. The germline V and J ends were trimmed by 1 base and 5 bases, with 17 bases remaining between them. CDR3 sequence: CASSLVSGRGWETQYF. The CDR3 nucleotides are TGTGCCAGCAGCTTAGTTTCCGGACGGGGGTGGGAGACCCAGTACTTC.

V usage is TRBV12-3 or TRBV12-4 and J usage is TRBJ1-1; D is perhaps TRBD1 (6 bases). The CDR3 sequence is 13 residues long. V was cut by 8 bases and J by 3 bases, with 13 bases left in between. The CDR3, as DNA: TGTGCCAGCGGACTAGGGGGGTACACTGAAGCTTTCTTT. Translating gives CASGLGGYTEAFF.